The rows below give T cell receptor beta chains drawn from one sample of a study of cytomegalovirus exposure and HLA in healthy donors. The method was immunoSEQ multiplex PCR; TCRdb's version includes in-frame clones alone and lacks a portion of them. The repertoire consists of about 89,000 clones, with around 86% occurring once and the leading ten covering around a tenth. Sequencing was performed on PBMCs. Receptor source: a man aged 25 to 40 in good health and CMV-seropositive. Each CDR3 is given with its conserved first and last residue. D genes are given only for firm matches. The size field is filled for only some rows; it gives once, few, many or a size class.

V	size	J	D	DNA	CDR3
TRBV4-1	once	TRBJ2-1	TRBD1	TGCGCCAGCAGCCAATCGGGACAGGACCTCCTCAATGAGCAGTTCTTC	CASSQSGQDLLNEQFF
TRBV28	.	TRBJ2-7	TRBD2	TGTGCCAGCAGTTTATCCGGGACTAGCGGATCCTACGAGCAGTACTTC	CASSLSGTSGSYEQYF
TRBV7-3	.	TRBJ2-3	TRBD2	TGTGCCAGCAGCTTAACGGCTAGCGGGAGAGATACGCAGTATTTT	CASSLTASGRDTQYF
TRBV10-3	.	TRBJ2-1	.	TGTGCCATCAGTGAAAACAATTCCAATGAGCAGTTCTTC	CAISENNSNEQFF
TRBV11-3	.	TRBJ2-1	TRBD1	TGTGCCAGCAGCTTAGGACAGGGTTCCAATGAGCAGTTCTTC	CASSLGQGSNEQFF
TRBV5-1	.	TRBJ2-2	.	TGCGCCAGCAGCTTGGGGTCGGCGGGGTCCGGGGAGCTGTTTTTT	CASSLGSAGSGELFF
TRBV28	.	TRBJ2-7	.	TGTGCCAGCAGTTTTAACAGGGCGTACGAGCAGTACTTC	CASSFNRAYEQYF
TRBV7-9	.	TRBJ1-4	.	TGTGCCAGCAGCACTATTCGGGGGGACTCAACTAATGAAAAACTGTTTTTT	CASSTIRGDSTNEKLFF
TRBV18	.	TRBJ1-5	.	TGTGCCAGCTCACCAGGTCCGGGGAATCAGCCCCAGCATTTT	CASSPGPGNQPQHF
TRBV5-1	.	TRBJ2-7	TRBD2	TGCGCCAGCAGCTACAAAGGGACTAACGGGACCGCCTACGAGCAGTACTTC	CASSYKGTNGTAYEQYF
TRBV11-2	once	TRBJ2-3	TRBD2	TGTGCCAGCAGCTTAGTCCGACTAGCCCCCGGGGCAGATACGCAGTATTTT	CASSLVRLAPGADTQYF
TRBV19	.	TRBJ2-5	.	TGTGCCAGTAGTCCCTGGGGCGGACAAGAGACCCAGTACTTC	CASSPWGGQETQYF
TRBV13	.	TRBJ2-7	.	TGTGCCAGCAGCCCCCCCACAGGGAGGGACGAGCAGTACTTC	CASSPPTGRDEQYF
TRBV6-1	.	TRBJ1-5	.	TGTGCCAGCAGTGACCCGGCGGCCATCTATCAGCCCCAGCATTTT	CASSDPAAIYQPQHF
TRBV6-5	.	TRBJ1-4	.	TGTGCCAGCAGTTACGGGCAGGGCGATTCACTGTTTTTT	CASSYGQGDSLFF
TRBV25-1	.	TRBJ1-4	.	TGTGCCAGCGAAGTTTCGGGGTCCGGCGAAAAACTGTTTTTT	CASEVSGSGEKLFF
TRBV29-1	.	TRBJ1-2	.	TGCAGCGTTCGACAGTATGGCTACACCTTC	CSVRQYGYTF
TRBV28	.	TRBJ1-3	.	TGTGCCAGCAGAAGACCGGGAAGCGGAAACACCATATATTTT	CASRRPGSGNTIYF
TRBV5-4	.	TRBJ2-3	TRBD2	TGTGCCAGCAGCCCTGGGGGGAGGGCCATAGATACGCAGTATTTT	CASSPGGRAIDTQYF
TRBV6-1	.	TRBJ2-6	.	TGTGCCAGCAGGCCGGGGACTGGGGCCAACGTCCTGACTTTC	CASRPGTGANVLTF
TRBV7-2	.	TRBJ1-5	.	TGTGCCAGCAGCTTAGGACATAGCAATCAGCCCCAGCATTTT	CASSLGHSNQPQHF
TRBV5-6	few	TRBJ1-1	.	TGTGCCAGCAGCTTGGAATCAGGTATCGCGTCTGAAGCTTTCTTT	CASSLESGIASEAFF
TRBV15	once	TRBJ2-7	TRBD1	TGTGCCACCAGCAGAGAGGTGACAGGGGCCTACGAGCAGTACTTC	CATSREVTGAYEQYF
TRBV10-3	.	TRBJ1-1	.	TGTGCCATCATCGGCCAAGGGTCAGGGGTCATGGAAGCTTTCTTT	CAIIGQGSGVMEAFF
TRBV28	.	TRBJ2-7	TRBD1	TGTGCCAGCAGTCCGGCGACAGGGAAGGTCTACGAGCAGTACTTC	CASSPATGKVYEQYF
TRBV19	.	TRBJ2-2	TRBD2	TGTGCCAGTAGTATAGGCCCGGGGGGGATGAACACCGGGGAGCTGTTTTTT	CASSIGPGGMNTGELFF
TRBV5-6	once	TRBJ2-2	.	TGTGCCAGCAGCTTGGCAACAGGGATGGGCACCGGGGAGCTGTTTTTT	CASSLATGMGTGELFF
TRBV9	.	TRBJ2-5	TRBD2	TGTGCCAGCAGCGTAGGAGGCCTAGCGGGAGGGCCAACAGAGACCCAGTACTTC	CASSVGGLAGGPTETQYF
TRBV6-5	.	TRBJ1-2	TRBD1	TGTGCCAGCAGACCCCAGACAGGGCCCTATGGCTACACCTTC	CASRPQTGPYGYTF
TRBV10-3	.	TRBJ2-7	.	TGTGCCATCAGTGAACGCTACGAGCAGTACTTC	CAISERYEQYF
TRBV25-1	.	TRBJ2-7	.	TGTGCCAGCTTTGGGCAGGGAAATTACGAGCAGTACTTC	CASFGQGNYEQYF
TRBV4-2	few	TRBJ2-2	TRBD1	TGTGCCAGCAGCCGGACAGGGAACACCGGGGAGCTGTTTTTT	CASSRTGNTGELFF
TRBV25-1	.	TRBJ2-7	.	TGTGCCAGCAGTGAAGGGCGTAGTCCAGATCACTCCTACGAGCAGTACTTC	CASSEGRSPDHSYEQYF
TRBV7-9	few	TRBJ2-7	.	TGTGCCAGCAGCTTGACAAACTCATGGGAGGACGAGCAGTACTTC	CASSLTNSWEDEQYF
TRBV6-1	few	TRBJ2-7	.	TGTGCCAGCAGCCCGGGAGCCGCTTACGAGCAGTACTTC	CASSPGAAYEQYF
TRBV10-1	.	TRBJ2-1	.	TGCGCCAGCAGTGAGTCGTTCCGGGATCCCGGCGTTGTGCAGTTCTTC	CASSESFRDPGVVQFF
TRBV4-1	.	TRBJ2-2	.	TGCGCCAGTAGCCAAGTTCTGGGGGCCCCGAAGAACACCGGGGAGCTGTTTTTT	CASSQVLGAPKNTGELFF
TRBV28	.	TRBJ2-2	.	TGTGCCAGCAGCCAGGACGGGATGTCCGGGGAGCTGTTTTTT	CASSQDGMSGELFF
TRBV7-8	.	TRBJ1-4	.	TGTGCCAGCAGCTTAGCTCTAGTTCGTGAAAAACTGTTTTTT	CASSLALVREKLFF
TRBV5-1	.	TRBJ2-2	TRBD1	TGCGCCAGCAGCCCCGGGACAGTTAACACCGGGGAGCTGTTTTTT	CASSPGTVNTGELFF
TRBV11-3	once	TRBJ2-7	.	TGTGCCAGCAGCTTAGGAGGCACATCCTACGAGCAGTACTTC	CASSLGGTSYEQYF
TRBV20-1	.	TRBJ2-1	TRBD2	TGCAGTGCCAGCGGGAGGATCGAGCAGTTCTTC	CSASGRIEQFF
TRBV6-5	.	TRBJ1-6	.	TGTGCCAGCAGTTACGGGGGGTCCAATAATTCACCCCTCCACTTT	CASSYGGSNNSPLHF